The 15 T cell receptor beta chains below come from one sample, sequenced in a study of circulating and synovial CD4+ cells in juvenile arthritis. Profiled with immunoSEQ multiplex PCR; TCRdb holds only in-frame clones, not every one. The table has tens of thousands of clones, 95% seen once. Sequencing used CD4+ T cells from blood. The receptors were gathered from a human donor with juvenile idiopathic arthritis.

The chain combines TRBV6-6 with TRBJ2-5; 14 bases line up with TRBD2. Trimming took 7 bases from V and 5 from J; bases not matched to a gene: 9. CDR1 is MNHNY and CDR2 is SVGAGI in the germline V gene (reference sequence). CDR3 length equals 16 residues. CDR3 region: CASIPTSGRAGETQYF. CDR3 DNA sequence: TGTGCCAGCATTCCGACTAGCGGGAGGGCCGGCGAGACCCAGTACTTC.

This chain joins TRBV4-2 and TRBJ1-4; D gene uncertain. The V end was cut by 2 bases, the J end by 7 bases, with 8 bases between. This CDR3 contains 13 residues. The germline V gene has CDR1 LGHNA and CDR2 YNFKEQ. For the CDR3, the DNA is TGTGCCAGCAGCCAACCCCTATCTGAAAAACTGTTTTTT. Translating it yields CASSQPLSEKLFF.

The chain recombines TRBV5-4 with TRBJ2-3, with 13 bases fitting TRBD2. CDR1 is SGHNT, CDR2 YYREEE, per germline (reference sequence). V shed 3 bases and J 2 bases; nucleotides not matched to a gene: 3. The CDR3 is 16 amino acids. CDR3 loop: CASSWTSGRNTDTQYF. CDR3 nucleotides: TGTGCCAGCAGCTGGACTAGCGGGAGAAACACAGATACGCAGTATTTT.

The rearrangement links TRBV2 to TRBJ2-7; D remains unclear. CDR1 and CDR2 from the germline V gene are SNHLY and FYNNEI. The CDR3 is 12 amino acids. The V gene lost 2 bases and the J gene lost 0 bases, with 2 bases spanning the gap. For the CDR3, the DNA is TGTGCCAGCAGTGAACTCTCCTACGAGCAGTACTTC. Protein: CASSELSYEQYF.

V usage is TRBV6-4 and J usage is TRBJ1-1; 7 bases are a match to TRBD1. The CDR3 totals 13 residues. Germline V CDR1 and CDR2: MRHNA, SNTAGT. V dropped 6 bases and J dropped 4; count of bases not matched to a gene: 5. Here the CDR3 DNA reads TGTGCCAGCAGCGAGGGGGCTGGCACTGAAGCTTTCTTT. Its protein product is CASSEGAGTEAFF.

The rearrangement links TRBV2 to TRBJ1-1; D perhaps matches TRBD1 (5 bases). Germline V gene lookup returns CDR1 SNHLY and CDR2 FYNNEI. This CDR3 contains 13 residues. Trimming left V 8 bases short and J 0 bases short, with 10 bases between. The CDR3 here is CASGRGMNTEAFF. The CDR3 DNA reads TGTGCCAGCGGGCGGGGGATGAACACTGAAGCTTTCTTT.

CDR3 sequence (DNA): TGTGCCAGCAGTTTACCCCCCCACACTAGGAGAGAGACCCAGTACTTC. Translation gives CASSLPPHTRRETQYF. V usage is TRBV28 and J usage is TRBJ2-5, with a weak D call TRBD2 (5 bases). Germline V gene lookup returns CDR1 MDHEN and CDR2 SYDVKM. This CDR3 region has 16 residues. Trimming left V 2 bases short and J 4 bases short, with 17 bases between.

This clone was seen only once. The chain links TRBV7-2 to TRBJ1-4; 7 bases fit TRBD1. The CDR3 contains 15 residues. In germline, CDR1 is SGHTA, CDR2 FQGNSA. After removal of 3 bases from V and 8 bases from J, the junction contained 9 bases not matched to a gene. The CDR3 spells CASSLLTGMGEKLFF. Written as DNA, the CDR3 is TGTGCCAGCAGCTTGTTGACAGGGATGGGAGAAAAACTGTTTTTT.

V gene TRBV5-5 combines with J gene TRBJ1-2; 7 positions match TRBD1. This CDR3 spans 13 amino acids. The V segment lost 1 base and the J segment 7 bases; nucleotides outside the gene matches: 4. The germline CDR1 and CDR2 sequences are SGHKS and YYEKEE (reference sequence). CDR3 sequence reads: CASSLSTGAGYTF. The CDR3 nucleotides read TGTGCCAGCAGCTTGTCTACAGGGGCTGGCTACACCTTC.

The rearrangement uses TRBV7-9 and TRBJ2-7; D gene unclear. The CDR3 has 17 amino acids. Germline CDR1 reads SEHNR; CDR2 reads FQNEAQ (reference sequence). Trimming cost V 1 base and J 1 base, with 17 bases left between them. The CDR3 DNA follows: TGTGCCAGCAGCTTAGTTGCAGGAAGAGTTGAGTCCTACGAGCAGTACTTC. Its translation: CASSLVAGRVESYEQYF. Using reference TRBV7-9 and TRBJ2-7 for the parts outside the CDR3, the full variable domain is DTGVSQNPRHKITKRGQNVTFRCDPISEHNRLYWYRQTLGQGPEFLTYFQNEAQLEKSRLLSDRFSAERPKGSFSTLEIQRTEQGDSAMYLCASSLVAGRVESYEQYFGPGTRLTVT.

The chain recombines TRBV6-5 with TRBJ2-5; D is perhaps TRBD2 (6 bases). V lost 6 bases, J lost 10 bases, and 12 bases lay in between. Germline CDR1 and CDR2: MNHEY and SVGAGI. The CDR3 runs to 11 residues. The CDR3 sequence is CASRRGFSQYF. The DNA for the CDR3 is TGTGCCAGCAGGCGGGGCTTTAGCCAGTACTTC.

The sample holds a few counts of this clone. V usage is TRBV19 and J usage is TRBJ2-2; possible D gene TRBD2, 6 bases. This CDR3 is 13 amino acids long. Germline loops: CDR1 LNHDA, CDR2 SQIVND (reference sequence). With 10 bases removed from V and 0 bases from J, the gap between germline ends came to 9 bases. The CDR3 bases are TGTGCCACCGCGGGGCCGAACACCGGGGAGCTGTTTTTT. Translation: CATAGPNTGELFF.

This clone was found once. The chain has TRBV5-5 and TRBJ2-2, with TRBD1 matching 7 bases. Germline-derived CDR1 and CDR2 are SGHKS and YYEKEE (reference sequence). With V trimmed by 0 bases and J by 8 bases, 7 bases remained unmatched. The length of the CDR3 is 15 residues. CDR3 residues: CASSLEGQASGELFF. As DNA, the CDR3 is TGTGCCAGCAGCTTGGAAGGACAGGCTTCTGGGGAGCTGTTTTTT. The variable domain in full, with the rest retrieved from reference TRBV5-5 and TRBJ2-2, is DAGVTQSPTHLIKTRGQQVTLRCSPISGHKSVSWYQQVLGQGPQFIFQYYEKEERGRGNFPDRFSARQFPNYSSELNVNALLLGDSALYLCASSLEGQASGELFFGEGSRLTVL.

The chain recombines TRBV20-1 with TRBJ2-5, with unresolved D. V lost 4 bases to trimming and J lost 0 bases, with 3 bases between them. The CDR3 extends over 11 amino acids. Germline V gene data show CDR1 as DFQATT and CDR2 as SNEGSKA (reference sequence). The CDR3 protein is CSANYQETQYF. The CDR3 DNA reads as TGCAGTGCTAACTACCAAGAGACCCAGTACTTC.

Regarding this clone: One end of the junction fails to match germline, which may point to a read error. Other DNA variants within this sample encode the same CDR3. The chain carries TRBV5-1 and TRBJ1-1; D remains unclear. The CDR3 covers 16 residues. Germline V CDR1 and CDR2: SGHRS, YFSETQ. The CDR3 loop is CASRLLPAALNTEAFF. DNA of the CDR3: TGCGCCAGCAGACTACTACCGGCCGCTTTGAACACTGAAGCCTTCTTT.